These 11 T cell receptor beta chains came from one sample sequenced in a study of cytomegalovirus exposure and HLA in healthy donors. A multiplex PCR was run with 60 Vbeta primers and 13 Jbeta primers. Clones were sequenced by immunoSEQ multiplex PCR, and TCRdb holds only the in-frame ones, with some missing. The repertoire holds 120,000 or so clones, with 60% to 85% as singletons. Sequencing used PBMCs. Every receptor here comes from a human donor in good health.

This clone was detected once. Germline and junction disagree at one end, which may indicate a read error. V gene TRBV10-3 combines with J gene TRBJ1-6; D not certain. Germline-derived CDR1 and CDR2 are ENHRY and SYGVKD. The CDR3 extends over 14 amino acids. This chain's CDR3 is CAISEIAGNPPLHF. CDR3 nucleotide sequence: TGTGCCATCAGTGAAATTGCGGGTAATCCACCCCTCCACTTT.

The chain joins TRBV4-2 to TRBJ2-3; 12 nucleotides match TRBD2. Germline loops: CDR1 LGHNA, CDR2 YNFKEQ. The CDR3 runs 15 residues. After removal of 0 bases from V and 10 bases from J, the junction contained 5 bases not matched to a gene. CDR3 DNA: TGTGCCAGCAGCCAAGAGAAACTAGCGGGGGGTGCGCAGTATTTT. Protein product: CASSQEKLAGGAQYF.

This chain's CDR3 is CASRPPGQGTEKLFF. DNA of the CDR3: TGTGCCAGCAGACCTCCGGGACAGGGCACCGAAAAACTGTTTTTT. The rearrangement links TRBV6-1 to TRBJ1-4, with 9 bases fitting TRBD1. Unmatched junction bases numbered 10, after V lost 6 bases and J lost 8 bases. CDR1 MNHNS and CDR2 SASEGT come from the germline V gene. This CDR3 has 15 residues.

The chain recombines TRBV9 with TRBJ2-5; 8 bases are a match to TRBD2. V was pared by 0 bases and J by 2 bases, with 6 bases of the junction left unmatched. This CDR3 has 16 residues. Germline V gene lookup returns CDR1 SGDLS and CDR2 YYNGEE. The CDR3 reads CASSVGSGGGQETQYF. The CDR3 nucleotides are TGTGCCAGCAGCGTAGGGAGCGGGGGTGGACAAGAGACCCAGTACTTC. Full variable domain (rest looked up from reference TRBV9 and TRBJ2-5): DSGVTQTPKHLITATGQRVTLRCSPRSGDLSVYWYQQSLDQGLQFLIQYYNGEERAKGNILERFSAQQFPDLHSELNLSSLELGDSALYFCASSVGSGGGQETQYFGPGTRLLVL.

The CDR3 DNA reads as TGTGCCAGCAGTTCCCCATTGAACACTGAAGCTTTCTTT. Translated: CASSSPLNTEAFF. This chain connects TRBV6-1 to TRBJ1-1; D not resolved. Trimming left V 5 bases short and J 0 bases short, with 7 bases between. This CDR3 comprises 13 residues. The germline V gene has CDR1 MNHNS and CDR2 SASEGT.

The chain employs TRBV4-1 and TRBJ2-5; weak D call: TRBD2 (5 bases). The V gene lost 0 bases and the J gene lost 2 bases, with 10 bases spanning the gap. Germline V gene sequence: CDR1 MGHRA, CDR2 YSYEKL. This CDR3 contains 15 residues. This chain's CDR3 is CASSQDGGGQETQYF. The CDR3 nucleotides read TGCGCCAGCAGCCAAGATGGTGGCGGGCAAGAGACCCAGTACTTC.

This clone was seen a single time. The rearrangement links TRBV28 to TRBJ2-7; TRBD2 might be the D (6 bases). Trimming cost V 5 bases and J 1 base, with 12 bases left between them. Germline V CDR1 and CDR2: MDHEN, SYDVKM. CDR3 length: 14 amino acids. The CDR3 DNA is TGTGCCAGCAGTACTGCCGGGAGATCCTACGAGCAGTACTTC. It codes for CASSTAGRSYEQYF.

The chain carries TRBV5-1 and TRBJ2-3; TRBD2 agrees at 11 bases. This CDR3 has 17 residues. The V segment lost 1 base and the J segment 4 bases; nucleotides outside the gene matches: 8. Germline V gene sequence: CDR1 SGHRS, CDR2 YFSETQ. CDR3 nucleotide sequence: TGCGCCAGCAGCTTGTCCCCTAGCGGGGGGTTCGCAGATACGCAGTATTTT. It yields the protein CASSLSPSGGFADTQYF.

The chain employs TRBV5-1 and TRBJ2-7; no definite D call. Trimming took off 0 bases at V and 1 base at J, with 11 bases between the two ends. The CDR3 contains 15 residues. The germline CDR1 and CDR2 sequences are SGHRS and YFSETQ. CDR3: CASSLGLVTSYEQYF. CDR3 coding DNA: TGCGCCAGCAGCTTGGGGCTAGTTACTTCCTACGAGCAGTACTTC.

The rearrangement links TRBV7-9 to TRBJ2-1; TRBD1 agrees at 7 bases. The CDR3 has 16 residues. Germline V lookup: CDR1 SEHNR, CDR2 FQNEAQ (reference sequence). Trimming at V came to 4 bases and at J to 5 bases, leaving 11 bases not matched to a gene. The CDR3, as DNA: TGTGCCAGCAGCTCCCTGACAGGGTCGGCCGACAATGAGCAGTTCTTC. Translated, it gives CASSSLTGSADNEQFF. Based on the CDR3 plus reference TRBV7-9 and TRBJ2-1, the full variable domain is DTGVSQNPRHKITKRGQNVTFRCDPISEHNRLYWYRQTLGQGPEFLTYFQNEAQLEKSRLLSDRFSAERPKGSFSTLEIQRTEQGDSAMYLCASSSLTGSADNEQFFGPGTRLTVL.

The J gene is TRBJ1-2, the V gene TRBV6-1, with D unclear. V lost 6 bases, J lost 2 bases, and 10 bases lay in between. CDR3 length: 13 residues. Per the germline V gene, CDR1 is MNHNS and CDR2 is SASEGT. This CDR3 is CASRREMNYGYTF. In nucleotides, the CDR3 is TGTGCCAGCAGACGGGAAATGAACTATGGCTACACCTTC.